This TCR beta chain was documented in a study of T-cell memory formation after mild COVID-19. V dropped 5 bases and J dropped 2; count of bases not matched to a gene: 5. The CDR3 totals 14 residues. CDR1 SEHNR and CDR2 FQNEAQ come from the germline V gene (reference sequence). Notes on the study in general: Memory from before infection featured some responding clones, which suggests cross-reactive memory joined. Unconfirmed was the SARS-CoV-2 specificity of second-wave clones that peaked on day 37. Contracting CD4+ clones sat mainly in CM and EM; CD8+ in EMRA. Clones that contracted from day 15 to 85 had balanced CD4/CD8; later expanders were CD4+ biased.

MiXCR, run by TCRdb on the 5' RACE reads, gives a single entry per CDR3 protein. Found here are under 200,000 distinct CDR3 sequences, about 28% of them singletons; the top ten hold more than 10%. A few counts support this clonotype. Its antigen is as yet unknown. This chain connects TRBV7-9 to TRBJ2-7; 8 positions agree with TRBD2. Sequenced input: PBMCs or a T cell subset sorted from them (not recorded which). The TCR comes from an adult woman who had mild COVID-19 (a few samples of this study predate the infection). Cell type and time point are not known. The CDR3 DNA is TGTGCCAGCAGCGAAGCGGGAGTAACCTACGAGCAGTACTTC. It yields the protein CASSEAGVTYEQYF.